Listed here are 26 T cell receptor beta chains from one sample, sequenced in a study of beta chain features in type 1 diabetes. Sequencing targeted expressed TCRB transcripts, as all isolated RNA had been reverse transcribed. The protocol was immunoSEQ multiplex PCR, while the TCRdb copy is restricted to in-frame clones and leaves out a portion. The table has approximately 160,000 clones, over 7.5% seen once. The sequenced sample was central memory CD4+ T cells from blood. These receptors all stem from a man between 18 and 35 years old in good health.

This chain joins TRBV7-3 and TRBJ2-3; D is unresolved. Germline V gives CDR1 SGHTA, CDR2 FQGTGA. V was shortened by 2 bases and J by 2 bases, with 8 bases between the two germline ends. The CDR3 spans 14 residues. CDR3 nucleotides: TGTGCCAGCAGCTTATTCGCGCTCACAGATACGCAGTATTTT. It codes for CASSLFALTDTQYF.

This clone was observed a handful of times. The chain joins TRBV4-2 to TRBJ1-3, with TRBD1 as a possible D gene (6 bases). This CDR3 has 15 residues. CDR1 and CDR2 from the germline V gene are LGHNA and YNFKEQ. Trimming left V 1 base short and J 5 bases short, with 12 bases between. CDR3 bases: TGTGCCAGCAGCCAAGGGGGGGGCGAGAGAAACACCATATATTTT. Amino acids: CASSQGGGERNTIYF.

The sample holds many counts of this clone. This chain joins TRBV28 and TRBJ2-6; unclear D gene. CDR3 size: 14 residues. Trimming removed 5 bases at V and 0 bases at J, with 5 bases between. CDR1 MDHEN and CDR2 SYDVKM come from the germline V gene. The chain's CDR3 is CASSLPSGANVLTF. In DNA form, the CDR3 reads TGTGCCAGCAGTCTCCCCTCTGGGGCCAACGTCCTGACTTTC.

This clone was observed a handful of times. The chain is built from TRBV20-1 and TRBJ2-7; unclear D gene. In germline, CDR1 is DFQATT, CDR2 SNEGSKA (reference sequence). The CDR3 spans 11 residues. Here the CDR3 DNA reads TGCAGCGCCGTCGGTCCTTACGAGCAGTACTTC. Its protein is CSAVGPYEQYF.

The rearrangement joins TRBV5-5 to TRBJ2-3; D gene ambiguous. The germline V and J ends were trimmed by 0 bases and 0 bases, with 5 bases remaining between them. The CDR3 has 14 amino acids. Germline values: CDR1 SGHKS, CDR2 YYEKEE (reference sequence). Here the CDR3 DNA reads TGTGCCAGCAGCTTGGAACAGAGCACAGATACGCAGTATTTT. This gives the protein CASSLEQSTDTQYF. Looking up the rest from reference TRBV5-5 and TRBJ2-3 gives the full variable domain: DAGVTQSPTHLIKTRGQQVTLRCSPISGHKSVSWYQQVLGQGPQFIFQYYEKEERGRGNFPDRFSARQFPNYSSELNVNALLLGDSALYLCASSLEQSTDTQYFGPGTRLTVL.

This clone was counted between two and nine times. The rearrangement links TRBV20-1 to TRBJ2-1; D ambiguous. V lost 3 bases to trimming and J lost 10 bases, with 7 bases between them. The CDR3 covers 10 residues. In germline, CDR1 is DFQATT, CDR2 SNEGSKA (reference sequence). The CDR3 DNA sequence: TGCAGTGCTAGTCGCCAGGAGCAGTTCTTC. This sequence encodes CSASRQEQFF.

This clone came up many times. Here the CDR3 DNA reads TGTGCCAGCAGCTTGTTGACAGGCTATGGCTACACCTTC. It codes for CASSLLTGYGYTF. The chain uses TRBV5-4 and TRBJ1-2, with D perhaps matching TRBD1 (6 bases). V lost 1 base and J lost 4, with 8 bases in between. The CDR3 extends over 13 amino acids. Germline V gene data show CDR1 as SGHNT and CDR2 as YYREEE (reference sequence).

This clone was detected a few times. The chain employs TRBV19 and TRBJ1-2, with a tentative D call TRBD1 (5 bases). Germline V CDR1 and CDR2: LNHDA, SQIVND (reference sequence). The CDR3 spans 12 residues. V was pared by 5 bases and J by 4 bases, with 8 bases between. The CDR3 coding sequence is TGTGCCAGTAGTCCGACAGCCTATGGCTACACCTTC. Protein: CASSPTAYGYTF.

This clone was counted only a few times. The V gene is TRBV10-3, the J gene TRBJ1-1; TRBD1 is a possible D gene (5 bases). The CDR3 runs to 13 residues. The ends were cut back, 6 bases at V and 5 bases at J, with 13 bases in the middle. Germline-derived CDR1 and CDR2 are ENHRY and SYGVKD. The CDR3 nucleotides read TGTGCCATCAGGGTCAGGGTTGAAACTGAAGCTTTCTTT. This codes for CAIRVRVETEAFF.

The V call is TRBV28, the J call TRBJ1-5; TRBD1 is a possible D gene (6 bases). With 10 bases removed from V and 2 bases from J, the gap between germline ends came to 15 bases. The length of the CDR3 is 14 residues. Looked up from germline, CDR1 is MDHEN and CDR2 is SYDVKM. The CDR3 bases are TGTGCCACCCGTACAGGGTATCGCAATCAGCCCCAGCATTTT. The encoded protein is CATRTGYRNQPQHF.

This clone was recorded at least ten times. The chain couples TRBV23-1 to TRBJ1-1; 7 bases fit TRBD1. TRBV23-1 is an ORF, with its function uncertain. CDR3 length equals 17 residues. J was trimmed by 1 base and V by 4 bases; bases with no gene match: 12. Here the CDR3 reads CASSLDQLYRGNTEAFF. CDR3 nucleotides: TGCGCCAGCAGTCTAGACCAACTTTACAGGGGGAACACTGAAGCTTTCTTT.

This clone was seen once. The chain carries TRBV4-3 and TRBJ1-2; 8 bases align to TRBD1. Germline CDR1 LGHNA, CDR2 YSLEER. The length of the CDR3 is 14 residues. V lost 1 base to trimming and J lost 8 bases; unmatched junction nucleotides: 6. CDR3 amino acids: CASSQGGQGQGYTF. DNA for the CDR3: TGCGCCAGCAGCCAAGGAGGACAGGGCCAGGGCTACACCTTC.

This clone was detected only a few times. The chain employs TRBV27 and TRBJ2-5; 7 positions match TRBD1. Germline-derived CDR1 and CDR2 are MNHEY and SMNVEV (reference sequence). V was pared by 5 bases and J by 4 bases, with 10 bases of the junction left unmatched. The CDR3 runs 15 residues. The CDR3, as DNA: TGTGCCAGCAGTATATGGACAGGAGGCCCAGAGACCCAGTACTTC. It specifies CASSIWTGGPETQYF.

Turning to this clone: Other DNA sequences within the sample encode an identical CDR3. The chain links TRBV7-2 to TRBJ2-5, with D tentatively TRBD2 (5 bases). V lost 5 bases to trimming and J lost 1 base, with 11 bases between them. The germline V gene has CDR1 SGHTA and CDR2 FQGNSA. CDR3 length equals 14 residues. CDR3 residues: CASSLGTSQETQYF. CDR3 nucleotides: TGTGCCAGCAGCCTAGGTACTAGCCAAGAGACCCAGTACTTC.

A few counts support this clone. The chain is built from TRBV29-1 and TRBJ1-2; tentative D call: TRBD1 (5 bases). Germline assignment: CDR1 SQVTM and CDR2 ANQGSEA. The CDR3 has 11 amino acids. The V gene lost 7 bases and the J gene lost 8 bases, with 14 bases spanning the gap. The CDR3 sequence is CSGGDGSGYTF. The CDR3 DNA reads as TGCAGCGGGGGGGACGGGAGCGGCTACACCTTC.

This clone was recorded a few times. V and J are TRBV7-2 and TRBJ2-7, with 8 bases fitting TRBD2. The V segment lost 5 bases and the J segment 6 bases; nucleotides outside the gene matches: 9. The CDR3 covers 14 residues. Germline lookup yields CDR1 SGHTA and CDR2 FQGNSA. As DNA, the CDR3 is TGTGCCAGCAGCGCGGCTAGCGGGCGTCCCGAGCAGTACTTC. It translates to CASSAASGRPEQYF.

This clone has a handful of counts. V is TRBV7-2 and J is TRBJ2-7; 8 bases fit TRBD1. Trimming took 3 bases from V and 0 from J; bases not matched to a gene: 4. Germline V gene sequence: CDR1 SGHTA, CDR2 FQGNSA. This CDR3 comprises 15 residues. The CDR3 sequence: CASSFGQGGSYEQYF. CDR3 nucleotides: TGTGCCAGCAGCTTCGGACAGGGAGGCTCCTACGAGCAGTACTTC.

The chain uses TRBV7-2 and TRBJ1-6; a weak D match, TRBD1 (6 bases). CDR3 size: 15 residues. Germline V gene data show CDR1 as SGHTA and CDR2 as FQGNSA. Trimming cost V 5 bases and J 5 bases, with 13 bases left between them. The CDR3 nucleotides read TGTGCCAGCAGCACAGTAGGGGGTAATAATTCACCCCTCCACTTT. Its protein is CASSTVGGNNSPLHF.

This clone was counted only a few times. Other DNA sequences in the same sample also yield this CDR3. The V call is TRBV28, the J call TRBJ1-4, with TRBD1 matching over 8 bases. This CDR3 comprises 16 residues. V shed 4 bases, J shed 0 bases, and the junction held 4 bases outside the gene matches. The germline V gene has CDR1 MDHEN and CDR2 SYDVKM. The CDR3 region has the DNA TGTGCCAGCAGTTCCCCACAGGGGGCAACTAATGAAAAACTGTTTTTT. Residues: CASSSPQGATNEKLFF.

This clone occurred a few times. This sequence joins TRBV15 and TRBJ2-7; 10 positions match TRBD1. J lost 5 bases, V lost 0 bases, and 4 bases had no gene match. The CDR3 spans 15 residues. The germline CDR1 and CDR2 sequences are LNHNV and YYDKDF (reference sequence). CDR3 nucleotide sequence: TGTGCCACCAGCAGAGACCGGGACAGGGGCCACGAGCAGTACTTC. Its translation: CATSRDRDRGHEQYF.

This clone was recorded many times. The gene calls are TRBV10-2 and TRBJ1-1; 11 bases are shared with TRBD1. J lost 5 bases, V lost 3 bases, and 8 bases had no gene match. The CDR3 has 16 amino acids. The germline gives CDR1 WSHSY, CDR2 SAAADI. The CDR3 is CASSDGRDRGTTEAFF. The CDR3 DNA follows: TGCGCCAGCAGTGATGGGCGGGACAGGGGGACAACTGAAGCTTTCTTT.

This clone was seen a handful of times. Within the sample, other DNA sequences also encode this same CDR3. The chain uses TRBV19 and TRBJ2-7, with 8 bases fitting TRBD1. V shed 4 bases and J 2 bases; nucleotides not matched to a gene: 4. The CDR3 length is 14 residues. CDR1 and CDR2 from the germline V gene are LNHDA and SQIVND (reference sequence). The CDR3 region has the DNA TGTGCCAGTAGTACCGGACAGGGAACCTACGAGCAGTACTTC. This codes for CASSTGQGTYEQYF. Together with reference TRBV19 and TRBJ2-7, the CDR3 gives the full variable domain: DGGITQSPKYLFRKEGQNVTLSCEQNLNHDAMYWYRQDPGQGLRLIYYSQIVNDFQKGDIAEGYSVSREKKESFPLTVTSAQKNPTAFYLCASSTGQGTYEQYFGPGTRLTVT.

This rearrangement joins TRBV6-4 to TRBJ2-1; TRBD2 might be the D (5 bases). Germline loops: CDR1 MRHNA, CDR2 SNTAGT. The V end lost 5 bases, the J end lost 3 bases, and 11 bases lay between the germline ends. The CDR3 length is 14 residues. The CDR3 loop is CASSPDSFYNEQFF. The DNA for the CDR3 is TGTGCCAGCAGTCCGGACTCCTTCTACAATGAGCAGTTCTTC.

This clone was counted a few times. The rearrangement links TRBV29-1 to TRBJ1-2; D unclear. The V and J ends lost 7 bases and 7 bases respectively, with 16 bases between them. The length of the CDR3 is 12 residues. Germline V gene sequence: CDR1 SQVTM, CDR2 ANQGSEA. The CDR3 protein is CSARGQEGGYTF. The CDR3 DNA is TGCAGCGCTAGAGGTCAGGAGGGTGGCTACACCTTC.

This clone was detected a few times. This chain uses TRBV28 with TRBJ1-2, with TRBD1 identical over 7 bases. After removal of 6 bases from V and 2 bases from J, the junction contained 3 bases not matched to a gene. CDR1 is MDHEN, CDR2 SYDVKM, per germline. The CDR3 length is 13 residues. CDR3 amino acids: CASREQGNYGYTF. The DNA of the CDR3 is TGTGCCAGCAGGGAACAGGGGAACTATGGCTACACCTTC.

This clone was observed a few times. The chain uses TRBV7-3 and TRBJ2-1, with unresolved D. Trimming shortened V by 3 bases and J by 2 bases, and 8 bases separated the two germline ends. The length of the CDR3 is 14 residues. From germline, CDR1 is SGHTA and CDR2 FQGTGA. DNA for the CDR3: TGTGCCAGCAGCTTCGGTACTACCTACAATGAGCAGTTCTTC. As protein: CASSFGTTYNEQFF.